This TCR beta chain comes out of a study of T cell responses to AZD1222 COVID-19 vaccine. General study findings and limits: With dominance at 160-218 and 743-854, vaccine-associated CD4 TCRs spanned spike. Targets within unmutated variant regions were reportedly found for nearly half of spike-specific TCRs. Most donors were white British, females outnumbered males, and clonal diversity was possibly underestimated.

Sequenced by immunoSEQ multiplex PCR; TCRdb stores in-frame clones only, minus some. The top ten hold approximately 6.5% of the sample, which has about 120,000 clones, about 89% seen once. The CDR3 sequence is 13 residues long. V was trimmed by 1 base and J by 11 bases, leaving 14 bases between them. Germline CDR1 and CDR2: SGHTA and FQGNSA. Points on this clone: Its antigen is still unknown.

Doses given second, at about 4 or about 12 weeks, were pooled. Source: peripheral blood, taken 28 days after the second AZD1222 dose. The gene calls are TRBV7-2 and TRBJ1-1; D is ambiguous. This TCR came from an adult who received the AZD1222 COVID-19 vaccine. The CDR3 loop reads CASSLGMGTGAFF. For the CDR3, the DNA is TGTGCCAGCAGCTTAGGAATGGGAACGGGGGCTTTCTTT.